Shown below are 9 T cell receptor beta chains from a single sample sequenced in a study of Graves' ophthalmopathy and Graves' hyperthyroidism. Scientists amplified the TCR beta CDR3 regions from RNA transcripts. HTBI primers primed a first-round RT-PCR, and a second-round multiplex PCR followed. TCRdb ran MiXCR on the multiplex PCR reads and lists one entry per CDR3 protein. The sample carries 260,000 or so distinct CDR3 sequences, around 45% recorded once. The sample comprised peripheral blood. These receptor sequences come from an adult man with Graves' ophthalmopathy.

This clonotype was observed a few times. The rearrangement links TRBV24-1 to TRBJ2-3; no clear D gene. The germline gives CDR1 KGHDR, CDR2 SFDVKD. This CDR3 contains 14 residues. Deletions cut 1 base from V and 2 bases from J, with 6 bases between. In DNA form, the CDR3 reads TGTGCCACCAGTGATTTCCCGTTCACAGATACGCAGTATTTT. Protein: CATSDFPFTDTQYF.

The chain is built from TRBV20-1 and TRBJ2-7; 7 bases match TRBD2. The V gene's germline CDR1 is DFQATT and CDR2 SNEGSKA (reference sequence). With 0 bases clipped from V and 7 bases from J, the junction kept 9 bases outside the gene matches. The CDR3 extends over 14 amino acids. The CDR3 bases are TGCAGTGCTAGAGAGGAGGGAGGGGCGCGGGAGCAGTACTTC. Amino acid sequence: CSAREEGGAREQYF.

This clonotype was seen a few times. A read error may account for a junction end that differs from germline. V usage is TRBV9 and J usage is TRBJ1-2; a weak D match, TRBD1 (6 bases). Germline lookup yields CDR1 SGDLS and CDR2 YYNGEE. The CDR3 runs 15 residues. This chain's CDR3 is CASSLDWGRNYGYTF. CDR3 in DNA: TGCGCCAGCAGCTTGGATTGGGGGCGGAACTATGGCTACACCTTC.

The count of this clonotype is one. CDR3: CSASGLAGASHEQYF. The CDR3 DNA is TGCAGTGCCTCGGGACTAGCGGGAGCTTCCCACGAGCAGTACTTC. The rearrangement uses TRBV20-1 and TRBJ2-7, with 14 nucleotides matching TRBD2. Germline lookup yields CDR1 DFQATT and CDR2 SNEGSKA (reference sequence). V shed 6 bases and J 5 bases; nucleotides not matched to a gene: 9. The CDR3 consists of 15 residues.

The CDR3 DNA sequence: TGTGCCACCCTCCCACTTGGCCGGAATTACGAGCAGTACTTC. As protein: CATLPLGRNYEQYF. This rearrangement joins TRBV6-1 to TRBJ2-7; D gene ambiguous. CDR1 is MNHNS and CDR2 is SASEGT in the germline V gene. V was cut by 10 bases and J by 4 bases, with 20 bases left in between. The CDR3 has 14 residues.

This chain joins TRBV15 and TRBJ2-7, with D possibly TRBD2 on 7 matching bases. This CDR3 has 15 residues. V lost 3 bases, J lost 7 bases, and 19 bases lay in between. Looked up from germline, CDR1 is LNHNV and CDR2 is YYDKDF (reference sequence). The CDR3 protein is CATSSLQGGYNEQYF. CDR3 coding DNA: TGTGCCACCAGCAGCTTACAGGGAGGGTACAATGAGCAGTACTTC.

On this clonotype: The junction and the germline gene differ at one end; a read error may be behind it. J is TRBJ1-5 and V is TRBV10-3; D uncertain. This CDR3 is 14 amino acids long. Germline V gives CDR1 ENHRY, CDR2 SYGVKD. CDR3 DNA sequence: TGTGCCAGCAGTGAATTAGGCGGTGGTCAGCCCCAGCATTTT. Translated, it gives CASSELGGGQPQHF.

This clonotype was counted between two and nine times. The chain is built from TRBV7-2 and TRBJ1-1; a weak D match, TRBD1 (5 bases). The length of the CDR3 is 14 residues. Between the trimmed V and J ends, which lost 5 bases and 1 base, there was a span of 11 bases. CDR1 is SGHTA, CDR2 FQGNSA, per germline. The CDR3 sequence: CASSLRDGNTEAFF. The CDR3 bases are TGTGCCAGCAGCCTCCGGGACGGGAACACTGAAGCTTTCTTT.

The rearrangement uses TRBV10-3 and TRBJ2-7; 9 bases line up with TRBD1. J lost 6 bases, V lost 4 bases, and 16 bases had no gene match. This CDR3 region has 17 residues. Germline V gene data show CDR1 as ENHRY and CDR2 as SYGVKD. The DNA for the CDR3 is TGTGCCATCAGTGTTATCCTTCCGGGGACAGGGCTAGTCGAGCAGTACTTC. This codes for CAISVILPGTGLVEQYF.